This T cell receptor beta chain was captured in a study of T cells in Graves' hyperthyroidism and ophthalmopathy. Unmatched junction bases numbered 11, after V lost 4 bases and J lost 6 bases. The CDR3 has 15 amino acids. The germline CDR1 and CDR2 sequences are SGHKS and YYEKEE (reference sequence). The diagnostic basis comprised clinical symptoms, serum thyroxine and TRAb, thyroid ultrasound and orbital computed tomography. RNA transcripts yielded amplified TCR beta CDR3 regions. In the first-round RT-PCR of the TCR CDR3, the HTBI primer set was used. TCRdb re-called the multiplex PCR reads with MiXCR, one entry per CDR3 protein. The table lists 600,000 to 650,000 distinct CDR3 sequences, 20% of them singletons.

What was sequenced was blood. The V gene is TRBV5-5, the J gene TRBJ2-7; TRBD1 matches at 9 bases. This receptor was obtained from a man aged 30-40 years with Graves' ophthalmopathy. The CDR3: CASSGPGQGPGEQYF. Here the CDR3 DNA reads TGTGCCAGCAGCGGGCCGGGACAGGGACCCGGCGAGCAGTACTTC.